Given below is one T cell receptor beta chain in context. This specimen belongs to a study of regulatory T cells in long-lasting Graves disease. The trim removed 4 bases at V and 8 bases at J, leaving 8 bases unmatched. CDR1 is SQVTM, CDR2 ANQGSEA, per germline. The length of the CDR3 is 14 residues. Documented time point: newly diagnosed GD, antithyroid drugs for less than 3 months. The authors made the TCR library using RNA they extracted from PBMCs. Sequencing libraries for TCR beta were prepared with iRepertoire HTBI primers and Arm-PCR of CDR3 regions. MiXCR, applied by TCRdb to the multiplex PCR reads, yields one record per CDR3 protein. The table shows 300,000 to 400,000 distinct CDR3 sequences, with around 15% occurring only once. The data were also submitted as part of a second study, on T cells in Graves' hyperthyroidism and ophthalmopathy. This second study says: With a duration under 2 months, the hyperthyroidism was newly diagnosed in patients aged 18 to 65.

This specimen was peripheral blood mononuclear cells (PBMCs), taken at new diagnosis, from a patient treated with antithyroid drugs. This receptor was identified in a man in his forties or fifties with Graves disease. The rearrangement links TRBV29-1 to TRBJ2-7; 13 bases are a match to TRBD2. The CDR3: CSVATSGGAGKQYF. Here the CDR3 DNA reads TGCAGCGTTGCTACTAGCGGGGGGGCTGGAAAGCAGTACTTC.